This TCR beta chain was sequenced during a study of technical replicates of blood from a few donors. In germline, CDR1 is MNHEY, CDR2 SMNVEV (reference sequence). The CDR3 sequence is 15 residues long. Trimming took off 2 bases at V and 5 bases at J, with 16 bases between the two ends. Sequencing used immunoSEQ multiplex PCR; TCRdb keeps in-frame clones, though not all of them. Altogether 65,000 to 85,000 clones are present, roughly 98% being singletons, with the ten largest covering 0.15%. The chain links TRBV27 to TRBJ2-7, with D possibly TRBD1 on 6 matching bases. This receptor was obtained from a human donor in good health. Source material: T cells isolated from PBMCs. The CDR3 coding sequence is TGTGCCAGCAGTTTAACCTCAGGGACATCTAACGAGCAGTACTTC. This gives the protein CASSLTSGTSNEQYF.